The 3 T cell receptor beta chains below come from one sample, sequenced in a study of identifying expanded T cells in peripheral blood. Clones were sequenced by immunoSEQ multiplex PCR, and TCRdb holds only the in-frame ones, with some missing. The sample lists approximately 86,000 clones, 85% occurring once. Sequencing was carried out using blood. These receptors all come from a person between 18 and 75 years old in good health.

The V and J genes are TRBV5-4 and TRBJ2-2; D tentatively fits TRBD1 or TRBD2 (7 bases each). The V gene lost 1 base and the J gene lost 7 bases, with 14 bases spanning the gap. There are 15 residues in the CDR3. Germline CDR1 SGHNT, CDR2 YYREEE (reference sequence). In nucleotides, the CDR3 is TGTGCCAGCAGCTTGCAGGGGGGGTTTAACGGGGAGCTGTTTTTT. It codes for CASSLQGGFNGELFF.

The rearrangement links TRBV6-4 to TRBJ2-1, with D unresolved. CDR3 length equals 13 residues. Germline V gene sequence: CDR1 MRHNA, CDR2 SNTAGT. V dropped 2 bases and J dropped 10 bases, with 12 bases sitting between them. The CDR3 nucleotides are TGTGCCAGCAGTGACCGTCCTTTCATCGAGCAGTTCTTC. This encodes CASSDRPFIEQFF.

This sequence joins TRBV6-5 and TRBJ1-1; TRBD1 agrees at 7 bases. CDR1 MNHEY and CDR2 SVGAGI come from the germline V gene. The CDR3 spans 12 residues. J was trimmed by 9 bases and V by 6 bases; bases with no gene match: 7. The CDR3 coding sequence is TGTGCCAGCAGCGGCACGGGACAGCAAGCTTTCTTT. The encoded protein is CASSGTGQQAFF.